This T cell receptor (beta chain) was recorded in a study of control samples from healthy donors and cancer patients. TCRdb's copy holds only in-frame clones and misses some; the assay was immunoSEQ multiplex PCR. This table holds about 130,000 clones, 75% to 95% found once. V was clipped by 2 bases and J by 2 bases; unmatched bases: 4. Germline V gives CDR1 SNHLY, CDR2 FYNNEI. The CDR3 runs 15 residues. Sequencing was performed on blood. The source of this sequence is a man aged 35 to 55 in good health. This sequence joins TRBV2 and TRBJ2-5, with TRBD2 matching over 8 bases. CDR3 region: CASSESRGEQETQYF. CDR3 DNA: TGTGCCAGCAGTGAATCGCGGGGGGAGCAAGAGACCCAGTACTTC.